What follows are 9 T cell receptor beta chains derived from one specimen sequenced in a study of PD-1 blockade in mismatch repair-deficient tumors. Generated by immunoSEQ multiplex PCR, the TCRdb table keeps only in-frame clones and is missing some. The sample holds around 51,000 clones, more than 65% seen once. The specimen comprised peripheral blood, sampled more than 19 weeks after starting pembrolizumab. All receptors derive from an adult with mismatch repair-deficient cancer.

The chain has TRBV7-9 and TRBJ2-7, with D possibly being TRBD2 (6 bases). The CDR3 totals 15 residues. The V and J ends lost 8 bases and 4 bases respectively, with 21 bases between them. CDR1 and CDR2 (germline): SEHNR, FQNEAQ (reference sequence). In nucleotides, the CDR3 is TGTGCCAGCTCCCCACCGGGAGCCCACGGTTACGAGCAGTACTTC. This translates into CASSPPGAHGYEQYF. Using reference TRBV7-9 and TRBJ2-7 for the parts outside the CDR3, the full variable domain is DTGVSQNPRHKITKRGQNVTFRCDPISEHNRLYWYRQTLGQGPEFLTYFQNEAQLEKSRLLSDRFSAERPKGSFSTLEIQRTEQGDSAMYLCASSPPGAHGYEQYFGPGTRLTVT.

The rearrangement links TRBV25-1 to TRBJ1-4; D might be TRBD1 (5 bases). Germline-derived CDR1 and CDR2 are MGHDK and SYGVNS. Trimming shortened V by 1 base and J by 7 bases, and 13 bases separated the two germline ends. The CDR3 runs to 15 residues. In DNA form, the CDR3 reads TGTGCCAGCAGTGAATCCGGGGGTAGGGGTGAAAAACTGTTTTTT. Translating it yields CASSESGGRGEKLFF.

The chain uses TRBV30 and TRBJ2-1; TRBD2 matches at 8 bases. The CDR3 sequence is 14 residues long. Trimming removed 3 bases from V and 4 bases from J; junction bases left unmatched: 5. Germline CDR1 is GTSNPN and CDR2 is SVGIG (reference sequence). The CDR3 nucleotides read TGTGCCTGGAGCCTCCTAGCGGGTTACAATGAGCAGTTCTTC. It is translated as CAWSLLAGYNEQFF. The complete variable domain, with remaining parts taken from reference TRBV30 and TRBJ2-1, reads SQTIHQWPATLVQPVGSPLSLECTVEGTSNPNLYWYRQAAGRGLQLLFYSVGIGQISSEVPQNLSASRPQDRQFILSSKKLLLSDSGFYLCAWSLLAGYNEQFFGPGTRLTVL.

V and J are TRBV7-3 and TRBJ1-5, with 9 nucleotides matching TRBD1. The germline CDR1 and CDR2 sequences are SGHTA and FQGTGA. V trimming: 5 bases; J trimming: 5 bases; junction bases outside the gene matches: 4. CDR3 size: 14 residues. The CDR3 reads CASSVGQGDQPQHF. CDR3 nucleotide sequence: TGTGCCAGCAGCGTGGGACAGGGAGATCAGCCCCAGCATTTT.

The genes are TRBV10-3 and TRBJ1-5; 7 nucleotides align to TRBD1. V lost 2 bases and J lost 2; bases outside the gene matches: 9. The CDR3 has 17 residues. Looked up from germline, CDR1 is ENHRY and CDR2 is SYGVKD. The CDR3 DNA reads TGTGCCATCAGTGAGAACGACTTCCAGGGGGGCAATCAGCCCCAGCATTTT. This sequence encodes CAISENDFQGGNQPQHF.

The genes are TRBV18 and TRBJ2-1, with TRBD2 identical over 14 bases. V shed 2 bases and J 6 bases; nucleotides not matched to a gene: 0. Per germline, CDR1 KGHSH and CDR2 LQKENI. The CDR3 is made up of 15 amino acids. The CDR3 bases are TGTGCCAGCTCACCAGGACTAGCGGGAGGCAATGAGCAGTTCTTC. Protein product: CASSPGLAGGNEQFF.

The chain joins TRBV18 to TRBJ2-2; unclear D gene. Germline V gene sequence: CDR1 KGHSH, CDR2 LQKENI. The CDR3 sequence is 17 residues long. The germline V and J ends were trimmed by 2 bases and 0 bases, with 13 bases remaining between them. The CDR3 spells CASSPVVKAPNTGELFF. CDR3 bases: TGTGCCAGCTCACCAGTTGTGAAGGCCCCGAACACCGGGGAGCTGTTTTTT.

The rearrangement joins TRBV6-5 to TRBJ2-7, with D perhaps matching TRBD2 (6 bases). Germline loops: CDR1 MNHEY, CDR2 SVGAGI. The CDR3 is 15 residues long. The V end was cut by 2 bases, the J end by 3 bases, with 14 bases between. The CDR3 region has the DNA TGTGCCAGCAGTTACGCAAGGGGACTCCTCTACGAGCAGTACTTC. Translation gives CASSYARGLLYEQYF.

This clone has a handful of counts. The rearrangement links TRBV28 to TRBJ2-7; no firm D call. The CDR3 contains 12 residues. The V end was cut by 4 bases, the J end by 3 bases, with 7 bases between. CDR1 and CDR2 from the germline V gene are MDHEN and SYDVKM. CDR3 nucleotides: TGTGCCAGCAGTTCCAACTTCTACGAGCAGTACTTC. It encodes CASSSNFYEQYF.